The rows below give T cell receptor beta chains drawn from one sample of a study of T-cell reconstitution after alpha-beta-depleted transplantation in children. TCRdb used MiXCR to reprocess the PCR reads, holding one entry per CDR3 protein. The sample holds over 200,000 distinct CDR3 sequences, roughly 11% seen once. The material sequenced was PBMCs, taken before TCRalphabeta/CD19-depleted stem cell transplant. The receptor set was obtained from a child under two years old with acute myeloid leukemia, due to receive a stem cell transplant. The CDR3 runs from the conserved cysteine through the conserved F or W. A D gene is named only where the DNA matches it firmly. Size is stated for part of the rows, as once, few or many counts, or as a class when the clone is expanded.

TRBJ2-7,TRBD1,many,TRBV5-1,CASSAGTVLYEQYF,TGCGCCAGCAGCGCCGGGACAGTCCTCTACGAGCAGTACTTC
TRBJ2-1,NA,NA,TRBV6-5,CASSSPAGTYNEQFF,TGTGCCAGCAGTTCCCCAGCAGGGACTTACAATGAGCAGTTCTTC
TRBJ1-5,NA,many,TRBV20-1,CSAGEPQHF,TGCAGTGCTGGGGAGCCCCAGCATTTT
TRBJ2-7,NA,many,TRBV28,CASRIPAEREQYF,TGTGCCAGCAGAATACCCGCTGAGCGCGAGCAGTACTTC
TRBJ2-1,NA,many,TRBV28,CASSFPYNEQFF,TGTGCCAGCAGTTTTCCTTACAATGAGCAGTTCTTC
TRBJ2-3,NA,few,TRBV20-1,CSARDPFTNTQYF,TGCAGTGCTAGAGACCCCTTTACAAATACGCAGTATTTT
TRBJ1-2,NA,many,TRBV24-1,CATSAGDFNYGYTF,TGTGCCACCTCGGCCGGCGACTTCAACTATGGCTACACCTTC
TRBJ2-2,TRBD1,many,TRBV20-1,CSARIFGTGVYTGELFF,TGCAGTGCTAGGATTTTCGGGACAGGGGTTTACACCGGGGAGCTGTTTTTT
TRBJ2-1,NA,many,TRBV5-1,CASSFPDNEQFF,TGCGCCAGCAGCTTCCCAGACAATGAGCAGTTCTTC
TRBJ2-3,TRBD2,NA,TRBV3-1,CASSQRTSSTDTQYF,TGTGCCAGCAGCCAAAGGACTAGCAGCACAGATACGCAGTATTTT
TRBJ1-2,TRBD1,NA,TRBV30,CAWSRTGNYGYTF,TGTGCCTGGAGCCGGACAGGCAACTATGGCTACACCTTC
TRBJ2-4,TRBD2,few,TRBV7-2,CASSLAHGTSGLNIQYF,TGTGCCAGCAGCTTAGCGCATGGGACTAGCGGTTTAAACATTCAGTACTTC
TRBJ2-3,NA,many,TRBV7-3,CASSSQRANTDTQYF,TGTGCCAGCAGCTCACAGCGAGCGAACACAGATACGCAGTATTTT
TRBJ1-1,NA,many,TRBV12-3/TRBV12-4,CASRPTVNTEAFF,TGTGCCAGCAGACCTACAGTGAACACTGAAGCTTTCTTT
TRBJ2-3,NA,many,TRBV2,CASSEGGRGDTQYF,TGTGCCAGCAGTGAAGGGGGGCGGGGAGATACGCAGTATTTT
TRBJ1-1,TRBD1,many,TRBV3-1,CASTRTGPTEAFF,TGTGCCAGCACCCGGACAGGGCCCACTGAAGCTTTCTTT
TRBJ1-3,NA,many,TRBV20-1,CSAGRQTSSGNTIYF,TGCAGTGCGGGACGACAGACCTCCTCTGGAAACACCATATATTTT
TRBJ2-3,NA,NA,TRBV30,CAWGPRGTQYF,TGTGCCTGGGGGCCCCGTGGTACGCAGTATTTT
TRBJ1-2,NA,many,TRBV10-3,CAISDAGSQGYTF,TGTGCCATCAGTGATGCGGGGTCGCAAGGCTACACCTTC
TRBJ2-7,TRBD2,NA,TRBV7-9,CASSLAGGPNEQYF,TGTGCCAGCAGCTTAGCGGGAGGGCCTAACGAGCAGTACTTC
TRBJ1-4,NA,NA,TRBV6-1,CASGLDRNEKLFF,TGTGCCAGCGGCCTCGACCGTAATGAAAAACTGTTTTTT
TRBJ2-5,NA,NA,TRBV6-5,CASSYQQGGGETQYF,TGTGCCAGCAGTTACCAACAGGGAGGGGGAGAGACCCAGTACTTC
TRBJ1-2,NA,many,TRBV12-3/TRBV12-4,CASTLWTIDGYTF,TGTGCCAGCACTCTCTGGACGATAGATGGCTACACCTTC
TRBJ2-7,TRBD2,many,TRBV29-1,CSPSGTSGKIPSYEQYF,TGCAGCCCCTCCGGGACTAGCGGGAAAATCCCCTCCTACGAGCAGTACTTC
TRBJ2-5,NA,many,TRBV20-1,CSARPGPSLDQYF,TGCAGTGCGCGGCCGGGCCCTTCTCTAGACCAGTACTTC
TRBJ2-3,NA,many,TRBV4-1,CASSQEWGTQYF,TGCGCCAGCAGCCAAGAATGGGGTACGCAGTATTTT
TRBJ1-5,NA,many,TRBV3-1,CASSQDNQPQHF,TGTGCCAGCAGCCAAGACAATCAGCCCCAGCATTTT
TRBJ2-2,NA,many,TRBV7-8,CASSLRDHNTGELFF,TGTGCCAGCAGCTTAAGGGACCATAACACCGGGGAGCTGTTTTTT
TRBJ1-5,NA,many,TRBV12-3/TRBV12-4,CASSLVGIQPQHF,TGTGCCAGCAGTTTAGTGGGGATACAGCCCCAGCATTTT
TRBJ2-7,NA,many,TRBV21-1,CASSNLRYEQYF,TGTGCCAGCAGCAACCTGAGGTACGAGCAGTACTTC
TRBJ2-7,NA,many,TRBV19,CASSTRGNSYEQYF,TGTGCCAGTAGTACGAGGGGCAACTCCTACGAGCAGTACTTC
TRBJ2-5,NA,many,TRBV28,CASSLTGETQYF,TGTGCCAGCAGTTTGACGGGGGAGACCCAGTACTTC
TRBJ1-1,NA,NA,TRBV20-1,CSALAGRDPGAFF,TGCAGTGCCCTGGCGGGGCGGGACCCTGGAGCTTTCTTT
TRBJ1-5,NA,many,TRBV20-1,CSARDAAGINQPQHF,TGCAGTGCTAGAGATGCCGCAGGGATTAATCAGCCCCAGCATTTT
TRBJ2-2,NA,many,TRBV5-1,CASSRDWAAGELFF,TGCGCCAGCTCCCGGGACTGGGCGGCCGGGGAGCTGTTTTTT
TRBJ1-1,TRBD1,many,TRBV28,CASSRRGPKSFF,TGTGCCAGCAGTCGCAGGGGGCCGAAATCTTTCTTT
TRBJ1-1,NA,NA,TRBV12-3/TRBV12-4,CASSWSEVRNTEAFF,TGTGCCAGCAGTTGGTCGGAAGTAAGGAACACTGAAGCTTTCTTT
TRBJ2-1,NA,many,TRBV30,CAWSLTSRYNEQFF,TGTGCCTGGAGTCTGACTTCCAGATACAATGAGCAGTTCTTC
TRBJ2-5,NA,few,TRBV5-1,CASSLVIGGSQETQYF,TGCGCCAGCAGCTTGGTTATCGGGGGAAGCCAAGAGACCCAGTACTTC
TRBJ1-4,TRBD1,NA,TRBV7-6,CASSRDRGAAKLFF,TGTGCCAGCAGCCGTGACAGGGGAGCGGCCAAACTGTTTTTT
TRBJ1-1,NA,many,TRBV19,CASRFAILGPEAFF,TGTGCCAGTAGATTCGCCATTCTGGGGCCTGAAGCTTTCTTT
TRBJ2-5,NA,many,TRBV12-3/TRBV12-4,CASSLTPETQYF,TGTGCCAGCAGTTTGACCCCGGAGACCCAGTACTTC
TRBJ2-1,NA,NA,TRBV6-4,CASSDSARSSYNEQFF,TGTGCCAGCAGTGACTCGGCCAGAAGCTCCTACAATGAGCAGTTCTTC
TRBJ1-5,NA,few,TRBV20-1,CSARDRGVGASLDQPQHF,TGCAGTGCTAGAGATCGAGGAGTAGGGGCCAGCCTCGATCAGCCCCAGCATTTT
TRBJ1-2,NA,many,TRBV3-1,CASSQDRITLANYGYTF,TGTGCCAGCAGCCAAGATCGGATAACCCTAGCTAACTATGGCTACACCTTC
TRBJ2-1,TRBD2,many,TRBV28,CASSFPLAVLYNEQFF,TGTGCCAGCAGTTTTCCGCTAGCGGTTCTTTACAATGAGCAGTTCTTC
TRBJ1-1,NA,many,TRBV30,CACYTGRAFF,TGTGCCTGTTATACAGGGAGAGCTTTCTTT
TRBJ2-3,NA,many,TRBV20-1,CSARVGGIPTDTQYF,TGCAGTGCTAGAGTTGGGGGAATTCCCACAGATACGCAGTATTTT
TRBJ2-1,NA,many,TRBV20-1,CSARDTDNEQFF,TGCAGTGCTAGAGATACGGACAATGAGCAGTTCTTC
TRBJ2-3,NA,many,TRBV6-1,CASSDYPDTQYF,TGTGCCAGCAGTGACTACCCAGATACGCAGTATTTT
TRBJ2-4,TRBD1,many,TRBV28,CASSPGTGIIYIQYF,TGTGCCAGCAGTCCCGGGACAGGGATAATATACATTCAGTACTTC
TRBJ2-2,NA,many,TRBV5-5,CASSLGGAGELFF,TGTGCCAGCAGCTTGGGGGGCGCCGGGGAGCTGTTTTTT
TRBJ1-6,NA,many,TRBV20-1,CSARPGGAKLNSPLHF,TGCAGTGCCAGGCCCGGGGGCGCCAAGCTTAATTCACCCCTCCACTTT